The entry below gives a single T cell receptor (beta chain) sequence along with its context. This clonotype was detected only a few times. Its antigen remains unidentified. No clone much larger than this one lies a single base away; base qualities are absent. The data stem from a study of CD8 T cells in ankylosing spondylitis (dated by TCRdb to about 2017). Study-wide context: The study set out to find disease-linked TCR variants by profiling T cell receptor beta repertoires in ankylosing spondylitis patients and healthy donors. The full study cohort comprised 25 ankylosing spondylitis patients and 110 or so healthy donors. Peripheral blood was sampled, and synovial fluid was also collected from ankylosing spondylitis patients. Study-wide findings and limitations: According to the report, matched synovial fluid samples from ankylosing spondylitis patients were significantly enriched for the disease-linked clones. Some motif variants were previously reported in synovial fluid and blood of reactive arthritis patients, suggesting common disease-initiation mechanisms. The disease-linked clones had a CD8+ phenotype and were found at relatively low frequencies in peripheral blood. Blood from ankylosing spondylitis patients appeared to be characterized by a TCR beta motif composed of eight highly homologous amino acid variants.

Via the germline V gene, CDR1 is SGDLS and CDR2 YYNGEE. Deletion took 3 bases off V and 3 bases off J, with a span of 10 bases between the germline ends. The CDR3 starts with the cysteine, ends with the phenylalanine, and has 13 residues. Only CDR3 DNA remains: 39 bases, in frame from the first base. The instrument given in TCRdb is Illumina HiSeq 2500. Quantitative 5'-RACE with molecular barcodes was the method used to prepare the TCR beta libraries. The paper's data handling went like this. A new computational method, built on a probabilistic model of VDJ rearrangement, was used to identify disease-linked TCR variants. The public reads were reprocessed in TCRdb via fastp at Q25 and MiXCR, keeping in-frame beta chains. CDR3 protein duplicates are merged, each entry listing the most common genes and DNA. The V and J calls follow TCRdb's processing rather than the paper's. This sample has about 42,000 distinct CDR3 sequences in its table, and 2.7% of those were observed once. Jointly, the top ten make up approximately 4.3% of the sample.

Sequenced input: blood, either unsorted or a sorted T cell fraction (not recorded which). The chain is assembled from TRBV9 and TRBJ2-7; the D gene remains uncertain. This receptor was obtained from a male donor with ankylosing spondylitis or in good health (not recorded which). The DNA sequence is TGTGCCAGCAGCGGATCACCGGGCTACGAGCAGTACTTC. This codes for CASSGSPGYEQYF. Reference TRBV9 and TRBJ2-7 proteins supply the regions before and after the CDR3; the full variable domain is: DSGVTQTPKHLITATGQRVTLRCSPRSGDLSVYWYQQSLDQGLQFLIQYYNGEERAKGNILERFSAQQFPDLHSELNLSSLELGDSALYFCASSGSPGYEQYFGPGTRLTVT.